The 28 T cell receptor beta chains in this list originate from one sample, sequenced in a study of T cell repertoires in cytomegalovirus infection. TCRdb fed the reads into MiXCR, producing one record per CDR3 protein. The sample shows under 500,000 distinct CDR3 sequences, approximately 46% of them seen only once. These TCRs are of unknown antigen specificity. Here the sequenced sample was cultured PBMCs, taken from culture after CMV antigen stimulation. The receptors derive from a human donor in good health (CMV status not recorded). Some clones in this sample may be carry-over from other donors' samples.

The chain joins TRBV7-6 to TRBJ2-3; no clear D gene. Between the trimmed V and J ends, which lost 5 bases and 3 bases, there was a span of 12 bases. Germline lookup yields CDR1 SGHVS and CDR2 FNYEAQ. CDR3 length: 14 amino acids. CDR3 sequence: CASSPGRRTDTQYF. CDR3 DNA sequence: TGTGCCAGCAGCCCCGGTCGGAGAACAGATACGCAGTATTTT. Using reference TRBV7-6 and TRBJ2-3 for the parts outside the CDR3, the full variable domain is GAGVSQSPRYKVTKRGQDVALRCDPISGHVSLYWYRQALGQGPEFLTYFNYEAQQDKSGLPNDRFSAERPEGSISTLTIQRTEQRDSAMYRCASSPGRRTDTQYFGPGTRLTVL.

V and J are TRBV12-3 or TRBV12-4 and TRBJ2-5, with TRBD1 matching over 7 bases. There are 15 residues in the CDR3. J lost 5 bases, V lost 5 bases, and 11 bases had no gene match. The CDR3 coding sequence is TGTGCCAGCAGTCAGGCAGGGGGTTATGCGGAGACCCAGTACTTC. Amino acids: CASSQAGGYAETQYF.

The genes are TRBV27 and TRBJ2-2; a possible D gene is TRBD2 (7 bases). V dropped 6 bases and J dropped 11 bases, with 22 bases sitting between them. CDR1 is MNHEY, CDR2 SMNVEV, per germline (reference sequence). The CDR3 is made up of 15 amino acids. The CDR3 here is CASRARGASSSELFF. CDR3 in DNA: TGTGCCAGCAGGGCCCGGGGGGCAAGTTCTTCCGAGCTGTTTTTT.

The rearrangement links TRBV7-9 to TRBJ2-5; D is possibly TRBD1 or TRBD2 (5 bases each). This CDR3 spans 15 amino acids. The germline gives CDR1 SEHNR, CDR2 FQNEAQ (reference sequence). V was clipped by 5 bases and J by 4 bases, with 17 bases between them. CDR3 in DNA: TGTGCCAGCAGCATCGAGGGGCGGGTGAGAGAGACCCAGTACTTC. Protein product: CASSIEGRVRETQYF.

The chain joins TRBV19 to TRBJ1-1, with TRBD1 matching 8 bases. The CDR3 has 16 amino acids. Looked up from germline, CDR1 is LNHDA and CDR2 is SQIVND (reference sequence). V trimming: 6 bases; J trimming: 1 base; junction bases outside the gene matches: 10. The CDR3 DNA follows: TGTGCCAGTAGATCCATACCCGGGACAGGGAACACTGAAGCTTTCTTT. It is translated as CASRSIPGTGNTEAFF. The variable domain in full, completed from reference TRBV19 and TRBJ1-1, reads DGGITQSPKYLFRKEGQNVTLSCEQNLNHDAMYWYRQDPGQGLRLIYYSQIVNDFQKGDIAEGYSVSREKKESFPLTVTSAQKNPTAFYLCASRSIPGTGNTEAFFGQGTRLTVV.

This chain uses TRBV7-2 with TRBJ2-7, with 9 bases fitting TRBD2. CDR1 is SGHTA and CDR2 is FQGNSA in the germline V gene. The CDR3 contains 18 residues. V lost 4 bases, J lost 4 bases, and 17 bases stayed unmatched. The CDR3 spells CASSSRGRPGLASYEQYF. Here the CDR3 DNA reads TGTGCCAGCAGCTCCCGAGGGCGCCCGGGACTAGCAAGTTACGAGCAGTACTTC.

V and J are TRBV7-2 and TRBJ2-2; 8 bases map to TRBD1. This CDR3 comprises 15 residues. Losses at the gene ends were 4 bases for V and 4 bases for J; bases not matched to a gene: 5. Per germline, CDR1 SGHTA and CDR2 FQGNSA. The CDR3, as DNA: TGTGCCAGCAGCTGGACAGGGCGACCCACCGGGGAGCTGTTTTTT. As protein: CASSWTGRPTGELFF.

V gene TRBV28 combines with J gene TRBJ2-1; 15 positions agree with TRBD2. The V and J ends lost 6 bases and 6 bases, in that order; junction bases with no gene match: 18. The CDR3 covers 20 residues. Germline assignment: CDR1 MDHEN and CDR2 SYDVKM. The CDR3 loop is CASSPAVGLAGGVAGNEQFF. CDR3 nucleotides: TGTGCCAGCAGCCCCGCGGTAGGACTAGCGGGAGGGGTGGCCGGCAATGAGCAGTTCTTC. The whole variable domain, remainder taken from reference TRBV28 and TRBJ2-1, is DVKVTQSSRYLVKRTGEKVFLECVQDMDHENMFWYRQDPGLGLRLIYFSYDVKMKEKGDIPEGYSVSREKKERFSLILESASTNQTSMYLCASSPAVGLAGGVAGNEQFFGPGTRLTVL.

The CDR3 DNA sequence: TGCGCCAGCAGCCCAAACAGTAGAAGCGAAGGAAAAAACTATGGCTACACCTTC. Residues: CASSPNSRSEGKNYGYTF. V gene TRBV4-1 combines with J gene TRBJ1-2; D unclear. CDR1 is MGHRA and CDR2 is YSYEKL in the germline V gene. The CDR3 spans 18 residues. V was pared by 4 bases and J by 2 bases, with 23 bases between.

The chain is built from TRBV19 and TRBJ2-1, with D hard to call. V was pared by 4 bases and J by 0 bases, with 10 bases between. Germline V gene lookup returns CDR1 LNHDA and CDR2 SQIVND (reference sequence). The CDR3 is 15 residues long. CDR3 protein: CASSKTSSSYNEQFF. The CDR3 DNA sequence: TGTGCCAGTAGTAAAACTTCCAGCTCCTACAATGAGCAGTTCTTC.

This rearrangement joins TRBV12-3 or TRBV12-4 to TRBJ2-3; 9 bases are shared with TRBD2. This CDR3 is built from 15 residues. V lost 5 bases, J lost 6 bases, and 9 bases stayed unmatched. Written as DNA, the CDR3 is TGTGCCAGCAGTCCAGAGCTAGCGGGATGGGATACGCAGTATTTT. Translated, it gives CASSPELAGWDTQYF.

The rearrangement uses TRBV27 and TRBJ1-2; D perhaps matches TRBD1 (5 bases). Germline-derived CDR1 and CDR2 are MNHEY and SMNVEV (reference sequence). Trimming left V 2 bases short and J 5 bases short, with 15 bases between. The CDR3 totals 15 residues. CDR3 residues: CASSLRGNGGYGYTF. Here the CDR3 DNA reads TGTGCCAGCAGTTTAAGGGGCAACGGGGGATATGGCTACACCTTC.

This clonotype was counted ten times or more. The chain joins TRBV7-2 to TRBJ2-3, with 12 bases fitting TRBD2. The CDR3 length is 18 residues. Trimming cost V 0 bases and J 0 bases; bases outside gene matches: 4. In germline, CDR1 is SGHTA, CDR2 FQGNSA. CDR3 sequence reads: CASSLALAGGSSTDTQYF. CDR3 DNA sequence: TGTGCCAGCAGCTTAGCACTAGCGGGGGGCTCTAGCACAGATACGCAGTATTTT.

This chain uses TRBV5-1 with TRBJ1-1, with D maybe TRBD1 (5 bases). Trimming took off 7 bases at V and 1 base at J, with 14 bases between the two ends. CDR3 length: 14 residues. The germline V gene encodes CDR1 SGHRS and CDR2 YFSETQ. The CDR3 DNA follows: TGCGCCAGCGCTATGGGACGGAGGAACACTGAAGCTTTCTTT. Translation gives CASAMGRRNTEAFF.

This clonotype was observed a few times. The chain is built from TRBV7-2 and TRBJ2-7, with D perhaps matching TRBD1 or TRBD2 (5 bases each). CDR3 length: 15 residues. Deletions cut 5 bases from V and 1 base from J, with 15 bases between. The germline V gene encodes CDR1 SGHTA and CDR2 FQGNSA. This CDR3 is CASSMDKGGSYEQYF. DNA of the CDR3: TGTGCCAGCAGCATGGACAAAGGAGGATCCTACGAGCAGTACTTC. The whole variable domain, remainder taken from reference TRBV7-2 and TRBJ2-7, is GAGVSQSPSNKVTEKGKDVELRCDPISGHTALYWYRQSLGQGLEFLIYFQGNSAPDKSGLPSDRFSAERTGGSVSTLTIQRTQQEDSAVYLCASSMDKGGSYEQYFGPGTRLTVT.

V gene TRBV27 combines with J gene TRBJ2-7; TRBD2 aligns across 8 bases. V was pared by 2 bases and J by 0 bases, with 9 bases of the junction left unmatched. Germline values: CDR1 MNHEY, CDR2 SMNVEV (reference sequence). The CDR3 loop spans 17 amino acids. For the CDR3, the DNA is TGTGCCAGCAGTTTAGGGAGGACTAGCTGGAGCTCCTACGAGCAGTACTTC. This sequence encodes CASSLGRTSWSSYEQYF.

The gene calls are TRBV12-3 or TRBV12-4 and TRBJ1-3; D unresolved. Deletions cut 8 bases from V and 4 bases from J, with 6 bases between. The CDR3 has 11 residues. CDR3 loop: CASGEGNTIYF. The CDR3 nucleotides are TGTGCCAGCGGGGAAGGAAACACCATATATTTT.

The chain couples TRBV10-3 to TRBJ2-5; D is undetermined. The CDR3 contains 13 residues. The V end was cut by 6 bases, the J end by 1 base, with 9 bases between. Germline values: CDR1 ENHRY, CDR2 SYGVKD. The CDR3 sequence is CAISNRAQETQYF. The CDR3 DNA reads as TGTGCCATCAGCAATCGGGCCCAAGAGACCCAGTACTTC.

This clonotype appeared a few times. The chain employs TRBV4-1 and TRBJ2-7, with D possibly being TRBD2 (6 bases). The CDR3 has 15 residues. V lost 1 base and J lost 3, with 13 bases in between. In germline, CDR1 is MGHRA, CDR2 YSYEKL. The CDR3 nucleotides read TGCGCCAGCAGCCAAGGGGCCGGGAGCCTCTACGAGCAGTACTTC. Amino acid sequence: CASSQGAGSLYEQYF.

V usage is TRBV4-3 and J usage is TRBJ2-3, with 9 bases aligning to TRBD2. With 0 bases clipped from V and 1 base from J, the junction kept 11 bases outside the gene matches. The CDR3 contains 19 residues. Germline loops: CDR1 LGHNA, CDR2 YSLEER. CDR3 residues: CASSQERAGGPTRTDTQYF. The CDR3, as DNA: TGCGCCAGCAGCCAAGAACGAGCGGGAGGCCCCACCCGCACAGATACGCAGTATTTT.

This rearrangement joins TRBV7-2 to TRBJ1-6, with a weak D call TRBD1 (5 bases). The V gene's germline CDR1 is SGHTA and CDR2 FQGNSA. V lost 5 bases, J lost 9 bases, and 17 bases lay in between. The CDR3 runs to 15 residues. Written as DNA, the CDR3 is TGTGCCAGCAGCAAATTGAGGGGAAGCAGTTCACCCCTCCACTTT. Protein sequence: CASSKLRGSSSPLHF.

The V and J genes are TRBV7-4 and TRBJ1-2, with a possible D match to TRBD1 (5 bases). The CDR3 length is 13 residues. V gave up 4 bases and J gave up 8 bases, with 14 bases separating them. Germline V gene lookup returns CDR1 SGHVT and CDR2 SQSDAQ. The CDR3 sequence: CASSWAQGRGYTF. The CDR3 DNA sequence: TGTGCCAGCAGCTGGGCCCAGGGCCGAGGCTACACCTTC.

The V gene is TRBV20-1, the J gene TRBJ1-1; D is undetermined. V lost 1 base and J lost 6, with 15 bases in between. This CDR3 has 14 amino acids. Germline V gene sequence: CDR1 DFQATT, CDR2 SNEGSKA (reference sequence). The CDR3 spells CSARVTGISAEAFF. The CDR3 region has the DNA TGCAGTGCTAGAGTTACGGGGATTAGTGCTGAAGCTTTCTTT.

This clonotype has only a few counts. The CDR3 loop is CASSLAGAGASYNEQFF. CDR3 sequence (DNA): TGTGCCAGCAGCTTGGCAGGCGCAGGGGCCTCCTACAATGAGCAGTTCTTC. The V call is TRBV5-6, the J call TRBJ2-1, with D possibly TRBD1 on 6 matching bases. CDR3 length: 17 amino acids. The germline CDR1 and CDR2 sequences are SGHDT and YYEEEE. V lost 0 bases, J lost 0 bases, and 13 bases lay in between.

The rearrangement joins TRBV5-6 to TRBJ1-1; D possibly corresponds to TRBD1 (5 bases). The CDR3 extends over 14 amino acids. Trimming cost V 1 base and J 3 bases, with 10 bases left between them. The germline CDR1 and CDR2 sequences are SGHDT and YYEEEE. The CDR3 loop reads CASSLTGRDTEAFF. The CDR3 DNA reads TGTGCCAGCAGCTTGACGGGACGGGACACTGAAGCTTTCTTT.

This clonotype has more than one count but fewer than ten. V usage is TRBV2 and J usage is TRBJ2-6, with D tentatively TRBD1 (5 bases). CDR1 is SNHLY and CDR2 is FYNNEI in the germline V gene. This CDR3 is 13 amino acids long. Trimming removed 7 bases at V and 1 base at J, with 5 bases between. In nucleotides, the CDR3 is TGTGCCAGCAAGGGGTCTGGGGCCAACGTCCTGACTTTC. This translates into CASKGSGANVLTF.

This CDR3 is CSAEDRVYGYTF. For the CDR3, the DNA is TGCAGTGCAGAGGACAGGGTATATGGCTACACCTTC. This chain connects TRBV20-1 to TRBJ1-2; TRBD1 aligns across 8 bases. V shed 6 bases and J 5 bases; nucleotides not matched to a gene: 5. The germline V gene encodes CDR1 DFQATT and CDR2 SNEGSKA (reference sequence). CDR3 size: 12 residues.

V gene TRBV12-3 or TRBV12-4 combines with J gene TRBJ2-5; D is uncertain. The CDR3 length is 14 residues. The ends were cut back, 1 base at V and 5 bases at J, with 11 bases in the middle. CDR3 sequence (DNA): TGTGCCAGCAGTTTAGAGGCCCGATCGGAGACCCAGTACTTC. It specifies CASSLEARSETQYF.